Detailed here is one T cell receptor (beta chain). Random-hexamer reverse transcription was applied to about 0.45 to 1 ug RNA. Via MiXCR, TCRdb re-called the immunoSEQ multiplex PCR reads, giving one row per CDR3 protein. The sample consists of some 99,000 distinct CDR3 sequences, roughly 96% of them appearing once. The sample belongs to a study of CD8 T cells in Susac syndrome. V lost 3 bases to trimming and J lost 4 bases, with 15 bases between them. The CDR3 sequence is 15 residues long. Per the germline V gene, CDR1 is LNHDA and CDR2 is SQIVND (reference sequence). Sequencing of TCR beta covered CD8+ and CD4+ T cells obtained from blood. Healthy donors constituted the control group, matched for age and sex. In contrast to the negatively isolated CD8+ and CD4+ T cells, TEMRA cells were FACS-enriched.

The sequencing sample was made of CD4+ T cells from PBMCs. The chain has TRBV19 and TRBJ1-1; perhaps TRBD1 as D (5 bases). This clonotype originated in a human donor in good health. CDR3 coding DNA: TGTGCCAGTAGTATTCATCAGGGTATCCTCACTGAAGCTTTCTTT. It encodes CASSIHQGILTEAFF.